This passage covers 27 T cell receptor beta chains from one sample sequenced in a study of blood T cell repertoires in COVID-19. Assay: immunoSEQ multiplex PCR; the TCRdb copy retains only in-frame clones and omits some. This sample has about 150,000 clones, with 91% found just once. The sequenced sample was peripheral blood. Receptors originate from a man aged 50 to 59 with acute or convalescent COVID-19.

The chain recombines TRBV5-1 with TRBJ2-3; D possibly corresponds to TRBD2 (7 bases). Trimming removed 0 bases from V and 1 base from J, with 12 bases in between. From germline, CDR1 is SGHRS and CDR2 YFSETQ. The CDR3 runs to 16 residues. The CDR3 protein is CASSLAAGAGTDTQYF. The CDR3 nucleotides read TGCGCCAGCAGCTTGGCCGCGGGGGCCGGCACAGATACGCAGTATTTT.

The chain carries TRBV19 and TRBJ1-5; D is unresolved. This CDR3 is 14 amino acids long. V gave up 6 bases and J gave up 4 bases, with 13 bases separating them. CDR1 LNHDA and CDR2 SQIVND come from the germline V gene (reference sequence). The CDR3 region has the DNA TGTGCCAGTAGGGGGAGGGTAGATAATCAGCCCCAGCATTTT. It yields the protein CASRGRVDNQPQHF.

This rearrangement joins TRBV5-6 to TRBJ1-6; tentative D call: TRBD1 (6 bases). V was trimmed by 2 bases and J by 2 bases, leaving 8 bases between them. The CDR3 has 15 residues. Germline V CDR1 and CDR2: SGHDT, YYEEEE. DNA for the CDR3: TGTGCCAGCAGCTTAAAGGGGGCCTATAATTCACCCCTCCACTTT. This codes for CASSLKGAYNSPLHF.

This CDR3 is CASSLRGHQSGANVLTF. CDR3 DNA sequence: TGTGCCAGCAGCTTGAGGGGACACCAGTCTGGGGCCAACGTCCTGACTTTC. The chain joins TRBV27 to TRBJ2-6; TRBD1 is a possible D gene (6 bases). V dropped 6 bases and J dropped 1 base, with 16 bases sitting between them. Looked up from germline, CDR1 is MNHEY and CDR2 is SMNVEV (reference sequence). The CDR3 sequence is 17 residues long.

The chain combines TRBV13 with TRBJ1-1; D is unclear. Germline loops: CDR1 PRHDT, CDR2 FYEKMQ (reference sequence). The V end lost 1 base, the J end lost 4 bases, and 10 bases lay between the germline ends. The length of the CDR3 is 14 residues. The CDR3 nucleotides read TGTGCCAGCAGCTTAGTTCGACGCGGCACTGAAGCTTTCTTT. It encodes CASSLVRRGTEAFF.

The gene calls are TRBV20-1 and TRBJ1-1, with a tentative D call TRBD1 (5 bases). The V and J ends lost 4 bases and 5 bases respectively, with 5 bases between them. Germline V gives CDR1 DFQATT, CDR2 SNEGSKA (reference sequence). This CDR3 is 10 amino acids long. CDR3 region: CSAKGTEAFF. For the CDR3, the DNA is TGCAGTGCTAAGGGGACTGAAGCTTTCTTT.

The chain couples TRBV30 to TRBJ2-7; 7 nucleotides line up with TRBD1. Germline V gives CDR1 GTSNPN, CDR2 SVGIG (reference sequence). The CDR3 runs 13 residues. The V gene end was trimmed by 6 bases and the J gene end by 3 bases; junction bases not matched to a gene: 8. CDR3 in amino acids: CACTGTEDYEQYF. In DNA, the CDR3 is TGTGCCTGTACCGGGACAGAAGACTACGAGCAGTACTTC.

The chain links TRBV9 to TRBJ2-7; D is perhaps TRBD1 (7 bases). The V end was cut by 3 bases, the J end by 2 bases, with 15 bases between. CDR1 and CDR2 from the germline V gene are SGDLS and YYNGEE. The length of the CDR3 is 15 residues. CDR3 sequence (DNA): TGTGCCAGCAGCGGCGGGACAGCGACGGCCTACGAGCAGTACTTC. The encoded protein is CASSGGTATAYEQYF.

The chain couples TRBV7-2 to TRBJ1-6; D gene unclear. Germline loops: CDR1 SGHTA, CDR2 FQGNSA. CDR3 length equals 15 residues. Trimming removed 1 base from V and 9 bases from J, with 13 bases in between. The CDR3 loop reads CASSLVSYGSSPLHF. Here the CDR3 DNA reads TGTGCCAGCAGCTTAGTATCCTATGGTAGTTCACCCCTCCACTTT.

The rearrangement links TRBV10-2 to TRBJ1-3; D is unresolved. CDR1 and CDR2 (germline): WSHSY, SAAADI. This CDR3 region has 15 residues. Trimming removed 2 bases at V and 5 bases at J, with 13 bases between. The CDR3 DNA reads TGCGCCAGCAGTGAGCCTTCGGCGGGGAGAAACACCATATATTTT. Amino acids: CASSEPSAGRNTIYF.

This clone was observed once. The rearrangement joins TRBV18 to TRBJ2-3, with D possibly TRBD1 on 7 matching bases. The CDR3 spans 18 residues. Germline CDR1 reads KGHSH; CDR2 reads LQKENI. Between the trimmed V and J ends, which lost 0 bases and 2 bases, there was a span of 18 bases. CDR3 residues: CASSPPYGGGGDTDTQYF. The CDR3 DNA sequence: TGTGCCAGCTCACCACCGTATGGAGGGGGCGGGGACACAGATACGCAGTATTTT.

V and J are TRBV10-3 and TRBJ1-1; weak D call: TRBD1 (6 bases). The length of the CDR3 is 12 residues. V was trimmed by 10 bases and J by 1 base, leaving 10 bases between them. In germline, CDR1 is ENHRY, CDR2 SYGVKD. The CDR3 here is CATRTANTEAFF. The DNA for the CDR3 is TGTGCCACCAGGACAGCGAACACTGAAGCTTTCTTT.

This chain joins TRBV5-4 and TRBJ2-3, with D perhaps TRBD1 (5 bases). CDR3 length: 15 residues. From germline, CDR1 is SGHNT and CDR2 YYREEE (reference sequence). V shed 4 bases and J shed 4 bases, with 16 bases lying between them. Written as DNA, the CDR3 is TGTGCCAGCAGCCCGACCCCCAGGGCGGCAGATACGCAGTATTTT. Its translation: CASSPTPRAADTQYF.

This chain links TRBV28 with TRBJ1-2; D is ambiguous. Germline V CDR1 and CDR2: MDHEN, SYDVKM. The CDR3 contains 16 residues. V was cut by 3 bases and J by 3 bases, with 17 bases left in between. This CDR3 reads CASSFPAPRGYYGYTF. CDR3 nucleotides: TGTGCCAGCAGTTTTCCCGCCCCTCGAGGATACTATGGCTACACCTTC.

The rearrangement uses TRBV11-2 and TRBJ2-1; 7 bases fit TRBD1. CDR1 is SGHAT, CDR2 FQNNGV, per germline. CDR3 length equals 15 residues. J lost 3 bases, V lost 5 bases, and 7 bases had no gene match. The CDR3, as DNA: TGTGCCAGCAGCACTACCAGGGGGATCTACAATGAGCAGTTCTTC. This gives the protein CASSTTRGIYNEQFF.

The rearrangement joins TRBV2 to TRBJ2-3; 12 bases line up with TRBD1. The CDR3 spans 16 residues. The ends lost 2 bases at V and 5 bases at J; junction bases unmatched: 5. CDR1 SNHLY and CDR2 FYNNEI come from the germline V gene. CDR3 in DNA: TGTGCCAGCAGTGAACTGTGGGACAGGGGGCGAGATACGCAGTATTTT. It codes for CASSELWDRGRDTQYF.

The CDR3 here is CASSPRQANTEAFF. In nucleotides, the CDR3 is TGCGCCAGCAGCCCCCGACAGGCGAACACTGAAGCTTTCTTT. The J gene is TRBJ1-1, the V gene TRBV5-1, with D possibly TRBD1 on 6 matching bases. This CDR3 spans 14 amino acids. Germline CDR1 is SGHRS and CDR2 is YFSETQ. V lost 4 bases, J lost 1 base, and 11 bases lay in between.

This chain links TRBV5-4 with TRBJ2-1; TRBD2 aligns across 9 bases. This CDR3 spans 15 amino acids. With 7 bases clipped from V and 4 bases from J, the junction kept 9 bases outside the gene matches. Per the germline V gene, CDR1 is SGHNT and CDR2 is YYREEE (reference sequence). CDR3 nucleotide sequence: TGTGCCAGCCAAGGGCTAGCGGGGCCGTACAATGAGCAGTTCTTC. It codes for CASQGLAGPYNEQFF.

The CDR3 region has the DNA TGTGCCAGCAGCCAAGCGCTAGCGGGAGGAACAGATACGCAGTATTTT. This gives the protein CASSQALAGGTDTQYF. This rearrangement joins TRBV4-2 to TRBJ2-3; 11 positions agree with TRBD2. The CDR3 is 16 residues long. Per the germline V gene, CDR1 is LGHNA and CDR2 is YNFKEQ. Trimming took 1 base from V and 3 from J; bases not matched to a gene: 3.

This chain connects TRBV25-1 to TRBJ1-2, with 8 nucleotides matching TRBD1. The germline V gene has CDR1 MGHDK and CDR2 SYGVNS. This CDR3 region has 14 residues. Losses at the gene ends were 3 bases for V and 4 bases for J; bases not matched to a gene: 4. The CDR3: CASSDRTGSYGYTF. DNA of the CDR3: TGTGCCAGCAGTGACAGGACAGGGAGCTATGGCTACACCTTC.

The chain couples TRBV5-6 to TRBJ2-1; 8 nucleotides agree with TRBD2. The J segment lost 4 bases and the V segment lost 0 bases, leaving 3 bases of the junction unmatched. There are 15 residues in the CDR3. In germline, CDR1 is SGHDT, CDR2 YYEEEE. The CDR3 loop is CASSLEERGYNEQFF. The CDR3 DNA follows: TGTGCCAGCAGCTTGGAGGAGCGGGGGTACAATGAGCAGTTCTTC.

The genes are TRBV5-6 and TRBJ1-3, with D unresolved. Trimming shortened V by 2 bases and J by 4 bases, and 10 bases separated the two germline ends. This CDR3 has 14 residues. Germline CDR1 SGHDT, CDR2 YYEEEE. The CDR3 spells CASSFIGQGNTIYF. For the CDR3, the DNA is TGTGCCAGCAGCTTTATTGGGCAGGGAAACACCATATATTTT. The complete variable domain, with remaining parts taken from reference TRBV5-6 and TRBJ1-3, reads DAGVTQSPTHLIKTRGQQVTLRCSPKSGHDTVSWYQQALGQGPQFIFQYYEEEERQRGNFPDRFSGHQFPNYSSELNVNALLLGDSALYLCASSFIGQGNTIYFGEGSWLTVV.

The chain is built from TRBV6-2 or TRBV6-3 and TRBJ2-3; D call uncertain. Between the trimmed V and J ends, which lost 0 bases and 3 bases, there was a span of 4 bases. The CDR3 length is 13 residues. Germline V gives CDR1 MNHEY, CDR2 SVGEGT. CDR3 loop: CASSYSTTDTQYF. Written as DNA, the CDR3 is TGTGCCAGCAGTTACTCGACTACAGATACGCAGTATTTT.

The rearrangement links TRBV19 to TRBJ1-1; 8 bases agree with TRBD1. V was pared by 7 bases and J by 6 bases, with 16 bases of the junction left unmatched. The CDR3 totals 16 residues. Germline V gene lookup returns CDR1 LNHDA and CDR2 SQIVND (reference sequence). The CDR3 is CASTRILGQGGPEAFF. CDR3 nucleotide sequence: TGTGCCAGTACTCGTATTCTAGGACAGGGAGGGCCTGAAGCTTTCTTT.

The chain links TRBV29-1 to TRBJ1-2; 7 positions match TRBD1. CDR1 is SQVTM, CDR2 ANQGSEA, per germline. CDR3 size: 13 residues. The junction had 12 bases not matched to a gene; V was cut back by 8 bases and J by 6 bases. The CDR3 loop is CSPVRQGGHGYTF. Written as DNA, the CDR3 is TGCAGCCCGGTTCGACAGGGTGGACATGGCTACACCTTC. The whole variable domain, remainder taken from reference TRBV29-1 and TRBJ1-2, is SAVISQKPSRDICQRGTSLTIQCQVDSQVTMMFWYRQQPGQSLTLIATANQGSEATYESGFVIDKFPISRPNLTFSTLTVSNMSPEDSSIYLCSPVRQGGHGYTFGSGTRLTVV.

The gene calls are TRBV9 and TRBJ2-7; D possibly corresponds to TRBD2 (6 bases). V shed 4 bases and J shed 2 bases, with 13 bases lying between them. The CDR3 totals 14 residues. From germline, CDR1 is SGDLS and CDR2 YYNGEE. The CDR3 loop is CASSPRERPYEQYF. As DNA, the CDR3 is TGTGCCAGCAGCCCCCGGGAGAGACCCTACGAGCAGTACTTC.

V and J are TRBV28 and TRBJ2-7; 12 bases agree with TRBD1. The germline gives CDR1 MDHEN, CDR2 SYDVKM. The CDR3 is 16 residues long. The V gene end was trimmed by 4 bases and the J gene end by 4 bases; junction bases not matched to a gene: 8. CDR3 in DNA: TGTGCCAGCAGTTCCGCCGGGACAGGGGGCATATACGAGCAGTACGTC. It codes for CASSSAGTGGIYEQYV.